This entry lists 8 T cell receptor beta chains sequenced from one sample in a study of T cells in Graves' hyperthyroidism and ophthalmopathy. There were TCR beta CDR3 regions amplified from RNA transcripts. The HTBI primer set drove a first-round RT-PCR of the TCR CDR3. TCRdb re-called the multiplex PCR reads with MiXCR, one entry per CDR3 protein. Of over 650,000 distinct CDR3 sequences in the sample, 45% are singletons; the top ten hold about 7.2%. The sequenced sample was peripheral blood or thyroid tissue (not recorded which). Receptors originate from an adult man with Graves' disease, either hyperthyroidism or ophthalmopathy (not recorded which).

The J gene is TRBJ2-7, the V gene TRBV10-3; D is ambiguous. From germline, CDR1 is ENHRY and CDR2 SYGVKD. Trimming left V 5 bases short and J 5 bases short, with 10 bases between. The CDR3 is 12 amino acids. The CDR3 DNA follows: TGTGCCATCAGTAAGGGTCTGGACGAGCAGTACTTC. It yields the protein CAISKGLDEQYF.

This clonotype occurred many times. The chain joins TRBV12-3 or TRBV12-4 to TRBJ1-5; D unresolved. The CDR3 is 12 residues long. Trimming took 7 bases from V and 4 from J, leaving 8 bases between them. CDR3 amino acids: CASKQTNQPQHF. The CDR3 DNA sequence: TGTGCCAGCAAGCAGACAAATCAGCCCCAGCATTTT.

This chain uses TRBV2 with TRBJ2-5, with D maybe TRBD2 (6 bases). The ends were cut back, 6 bases at V and 4 bases at J, with 24 bases in the middle. The germline CDR1 and CDR2 sequences are SNHLY and FYNNEI. CDR3 length: 17 residues. CDR3 bases: TGTGCCAGCAGCCAGGCGGGATGGCCCGTTGGGGGAGAGACCCAGTACTTC. It is translated as CASSQAGWPVGGETQYF.

This clonotype has only a few counts. The chain couples TRBV7-9 to TRBJ1-6; D unresolved. Trimming removed 4 bases at V and 4 bases at J, with 17 bases between. CDR1 is SEHNR, CDR2 FQNEAQ, per germline (reference sequence). This CDR3 has 17 amino acids. CDR3 region: CASSSHSEAEYNSPLHF. Here the CDR3 DNA reads TGTGCCAGCAGCTCGCACTCCGAAGCAGAATATAATTCACCCCTCCACTTT. Using reference TRBV7-9 and TRBJ1-6 for the parts outside the CDR3, the full variable domain is DTGVSQNPRHKITKRGQNVTFRCDPISEHNRLYWYRQTLGQGPEFLTYFQNEAQLEKSRLLSDRFSAERPKGSFSTLEIQRTEQGDSAMYLCASSSHSEAEYNSPLHFGNGTRLTVT.

This clonotype was detected once. The chain uses TRBV20-1 and TRBJ1-5; a possible D gene is TRBD1 (5 bases). CDR3 length: 16 amino acids. The V gene's germline CDR1 is DFQATT and CDR2 SNEGSKA (reference sequence). V dropped 3 bases and J dropped 1 base, with 16 bases sitting between them. Here the CDR3 DNA reads TGCAGTGCTAGTTTTTCAGGGTCGGGAAGCAATCAGCCCCAGCATTTT. Its translation: CSASFSGSGSNQPQHF.

V and J are TRBV28 and TRBJ1-4, with D perhaps TRBD1 (6 bases). The germline V gene encodes CDR1 MDHEN and CDR2 SYDVKM. Trimming took off 6 bases at V and 9 bases at J, with 17 bases between the two ends. The CDR3 has 14 amino acids. For the CDR3, the DNA is TGTGCCAGCAGCCTGACAGGTGCATTGAAAAAACTGTTTTTT. Protein: CASSLTGALKKLFF.

The chain's CDR3 is CAISETGLTEAFF. The CDR3 DNA follows: TGTGCCATCAGTGAGACGGGCCTAACTGAAGCTTTCTTT. The chain is built from TRBV10-3 and TRBJ1-1; D ambiguous. V dropped 2 bases and J dropped 5 bases, with 9 bases sitting between them. The CDR3 contains 13 residues. Germline CDR1 and CDR2: ENHRY and SYGVKD.

This clonotype was seen a few times. V is TRBV5-6 and J is TRBJ2-7; TRBD1 aligns across 7 bases. Germline trimming cut 5 bases from V and 4 bases from J; bases unmatched to any gene: 12. Germline values: CDR1 SGHDT, CDR2 YYEEEE. This CDR3 is built from 15 residues. This CDR3 is CASSLSTTGTYEQYF. CDR3 DNA: TGTGCCAGCAGTTTATCCACGACAGGGACATACGAGCAGTACTTC.